The clone carrying this T cell receptor beta chain was seen only a few times. The source of the sample is a study of T cell responses to AZD1222 COVID-19 vaccine. Produced via immunoSEQ multiplex PCR; TCRdb's table is partial and in-frame only. This table holds about 180,000 clones, about 91% found once. V lost 3 bases and J 15 bases, leaving 12 bases between the germline ends. This CDR3 contains 11 residues. Looked up from germline, CDR1 is LNHDA and CDR2 is SQIVND (reference sequence). This chain links TRBV19 with TRBJ1-5, with unresolved D. This clonotype originated in an adult in good health. This specimen was peripheral blood, taken on day 0 of AZD1222 vaccination. DNA of the CDR3: TGTGCCAGTAGTATTCGGACCCTACTGCATTTT. Encoded protein: CASSIRTLLHF.